This T cell receptor (beta chain) was obtained from a study of brain metastases from non-small cell lung cancer. The CDR3 runs 13 residues. The V gene lost 2 bases and the J gene lost 3 bases, with 8 bases spanning the gap. CDR1 and CDR2 from the germline V gene are MNHEY and SVGEGT. TCRdb's copy holds only in-frame clones and misses some; the assay was immunoSEQ multiplex PCR. The sample yields about a thousand clones, approximately 89% seen once. J is TRBJ2-7 and V is TRBV6-2 or TRBV6-3, with D hard to call. This clonotype was obtained from a donor at least 40 years old with non-small cell lung cancer. The specimen was tumor-adjacent normal tissue. In nucleotides, the CDR3 is TGTGCCAGCAGTTACCAGCAGCACTACGAGCAGTACTTC. It yields the protein CASSYQQHYEQYF.